The clone carrying this TCR beta chain came up a few times. Its antigen is undetermined. The data belong to a study of beta chain features in type 1 diabetes. Study observations and caveats: These data did not resolve whether HLA type affects TCRB rearrangement. There was a moderate but significant shortening of TCRB CDR3s in all four CD4+ subsets of Type 1 diabetes patients.

Investigators reverse transcribed all isolated RNA, so they sequenced expressed TCRB transcripts. Some clones are missing from TCRdb's copy, which holds only in-frame ones; the method was immunoSEQ multiplex PCR. There are 350,000 to 450,000 clones in the sample; roughly 13% occur only once, and roughly 0.036% lies in the top ten. CDR1 and CDR2 (germline): SGHRS, YFSETQ. V shed 3 bases and J 3 bases; nucleotides not matched to a gene: 4. The CDR3 runs 16 residues. Each donor gave one heparinised blood draw averaging about 100 mL. The sequence derives from a man aged 25 to 40 in good health. The sequenced sample consisted of naive CD4+ T cells from blood. This sequence joins TRBV5-1 and TRBJ2-2; 11 bases are shared with TRBD2. This chain's CDR3 is CASSSEGLADTGELFF. The CDR3 DNA is TGCGCCAGCAGCTCCGAGGGACTAGCGGACACCGGGGAGCTGTTTTTT.